Listed below are T cell receptor beta chains from one sample, sequenced in a study of T cell repertoires in cytomegalovirus infection. Each CDR3 protein gets one entry after TCRdb re-called the reads with MiXCR. The sample shows a few hundred thousand distinct CDR3 sequences, about a sixth of them seen only once. Sequencing was performed on CD8+ T cells from PBMCs. The source of these receptors is a human donor in good health (CMV status not recorded). Some clones in this sample may be carry-over from other donors' samples. Both conserved end residues are trimmed from each CDR3.

J | V | length | CDR3
TRBJ1-5 | TRBV12-3/TRBV12-4 | 15 | ASSFRVLAWDNQPQH
TRBJ2-4 | TRBV7-6 | 13 | ASSLEGQGENIQY
TRBJ2-7 | TRBV6-2/TRBV6-3 | 14 | ASSLTSDISSYEQY
TRBJ1-2 | TRBV7-2 | 12 | ASSLGHGGDGYT
TRBJ2-3 | TRBV7-9 | 17 | ASSTTFGLAGHSTDTQY
TRBJ2-3 | TRBV28 | 17 | ASSATQMRQGVITDTQY
TRBJ1-4 | TRBV24-1 | 13 | ASPGQGWCIEKLF
TRBJ2-6 | TRBV7-3 | 16 | ASSPPSPGGPGANVLT
TRBJ2-3 | TRBV7-9 | 13 | ASSSGTPTTDTQY
TRBJ1-2 | TRBV7-6 | 11 | ASSLGDTYGYT
TRBJ2-1 | TRBV7-4 | 16 | ASSRVGTSGASYNEQF
TRBJ2-5 | TRBV7-9 | 13 | ASSRRTGGVETQY
TRBJ2-1 | TRBV5-1 | 15 | ASSLERGTFSYNEQF
TRBJ2-5 | TRBV7-2 | 13 | ASSSGGGNLETQY
TRBJ1-1 | TRBV7-9 | 10 | ASSLSFTEAF
TRBJ2-7 | TRBV6-5 | 13 | ASTPGGGLAYEQY
TRBJ2-7 | TRBV28 | 11 | ASRGDRAYEQY
TRBJ1-2 | TRBV9 | 13 | ASSVGSGDSYGYT
TRBJ1-1 | TRBV7-8 | 11 | ASSLPGRAEAF
TRBJ2-2 | TRBV5-6 | 15 | ASSLGDRGLYTGELF
TRBJ1-1 | TRBV7-2 | 13 | ASSPYGGGWYGAF
TRBJ2-3 | TRBV20-1 | 13 | SANGMVTRTDTQY
TRBJ2-2 | TRBV23-1 | 16 | ASSQSRDGTQNTGELF
TRBJ2-1 | TRBV4-1 | 14 | ASSPGDRGLVHEQF
TRBJ2-4 | TRBV4-1 | 15 | ASSPLAGGPDHDIQY
TRBJ2-7 | TRBV6-2/TRBV6-3 | 11 | ASNSREPLEQY
TRBJ2-5 | TRBV11-2 | 14 | ASSSELAGIQETQY
TRBJ1-6 | TRBV28 | 16 | ASSLPGWGSSYNSPLH
TRBJ2-7 | TRBV6-2/TRBV6-3 | 11 | ASSYRTGDEQY
TRBJ2-1 | TRBV6-8 | 11 | ASSLGGINEQF
TRBJ2-7 | TRBV20-1 | 11 | SAPYGGLYEQY
TRBJ2-2 | TRBV12-3/TRBV12-4 | 14 | ASSTGLAANTGELF
TRBJ2-7 | TRBV5-5 | 14 | ASSYPLGTGAYEQY
TRBJ2-2 | TRBV6-2/TRBV6-3 | 16 | ASSYFGLAGGRAGELF
TRBJ1-2 | TRBV20-1 | 13 | SARDIQGALYGYT
TRBJ2-7 | TRBV25-1 | 13 | ASSEGRQGTYEQY
TRBJ2-1 | TRBV7-9 | 12 | ASEGDRSYYEQF
TRBJ2-1 | TRBV20-1 | 14 | SARWTLQSSYNEQF
TRBJ2-6 | TRBV12-3/TRBV12-4 | 12 | ASSPGSGANVLT
TRBJ2-1 | TRBV2 | 10 | ASSSGMDEQF
TRBJ2-2 | TRBV20-1 | 14 | SARDWSGGATGELF
TRBJ2-7 | TRBV6-6 | 12 | ASSYYGTSYEQY
TRBJ1-4 | TRBV7-6 | 12 | ASSLSGRWEKLF
TRBJ2-5 | TRBV5-6 | 11 | ASSLGFQETQY
TRBJ2-5 | TRBV15 | 13 | ATSREDSRQETQY
TRBJ2-1 | TRBV10-3 | 13 | AISESYDRTNEQF
TRBJ1-6 | TRBV20-1 | 12 | SPRQISYNSPLH
TRBJ2-7 | TRBV20-1 | 16 | SADSQGLAGGRSYEQY
TRBJ2-2 | TRBV2 | 15 | ASSTTSGGVWTGELF
TRBJ1-1 | TRBV7-2 | 14 | ASSSGTGGVLTEAF
TRBJ2-1 | TRBV7-9 | 12 | ASSFAGGYNEQF
TRBJ2-7 | TRBV11-1 | 11 | ASSKTDTYEQY
TRBJ2-1 | TRBV9 | 10 | ASSYGTDEQF
TRBJ2-7 | TRBV7-2 | 10 | ASSPAGTEQY
TRBJ2-7 | TRBV29-1 | 12 | SVAGQGRPYEQY